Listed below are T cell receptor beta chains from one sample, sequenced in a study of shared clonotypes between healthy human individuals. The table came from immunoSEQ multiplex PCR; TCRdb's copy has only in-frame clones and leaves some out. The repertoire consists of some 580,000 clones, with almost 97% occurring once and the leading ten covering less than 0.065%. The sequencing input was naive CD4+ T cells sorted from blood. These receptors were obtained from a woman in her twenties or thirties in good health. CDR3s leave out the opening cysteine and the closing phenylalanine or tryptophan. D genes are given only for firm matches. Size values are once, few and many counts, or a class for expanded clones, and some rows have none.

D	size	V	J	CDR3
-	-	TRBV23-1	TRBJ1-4	ASSPPMGVWNEKLF
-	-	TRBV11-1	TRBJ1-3	ASSLGSGTGNTIY
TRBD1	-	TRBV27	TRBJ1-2	ASRRQGEFGYT
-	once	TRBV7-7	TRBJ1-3	ASSLDIGPGNTIY
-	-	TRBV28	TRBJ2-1	ASSPYSGQAPWGEF
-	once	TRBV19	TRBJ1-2	ASSIPPGSRPHGYT
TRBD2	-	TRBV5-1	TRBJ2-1	ASSLASGGYNEQF
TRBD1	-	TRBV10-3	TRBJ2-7	AISEQGQGSYEQY
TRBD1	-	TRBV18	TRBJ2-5	ASSPLTGATQRETQY
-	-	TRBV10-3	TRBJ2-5	AISEGRQETQY
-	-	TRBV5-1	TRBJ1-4	ASSLAGGEVGEKLF
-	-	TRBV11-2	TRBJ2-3	ASSFQQFTDTQY
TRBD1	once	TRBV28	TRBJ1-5	ASSSMTGGQSFNQPQH
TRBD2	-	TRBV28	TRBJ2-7	ASSLSGRALGEQY
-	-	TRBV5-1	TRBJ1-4	ASSLGVDSKRTNEKLF
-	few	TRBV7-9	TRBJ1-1	ASSIQGREAF
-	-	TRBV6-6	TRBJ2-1	ASSWSGPSSYNEQF
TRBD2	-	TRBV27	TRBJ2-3	ASSLGAGAPDTQY
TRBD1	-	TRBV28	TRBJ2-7	ASSRGGVSSQVREQY
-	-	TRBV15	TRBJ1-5	ATTPGQGQPQH
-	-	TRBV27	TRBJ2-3	ASRLDRAGFADTQY
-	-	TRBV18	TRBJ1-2	ASSPRGGANYGYT
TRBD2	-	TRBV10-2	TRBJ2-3	ASSESISGRLADTQY
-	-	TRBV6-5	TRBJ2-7	ASGGTGGYYEQY
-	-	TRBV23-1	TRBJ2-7	ASTLKGEPYEQY
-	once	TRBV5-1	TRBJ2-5	ASSAQGGETQY
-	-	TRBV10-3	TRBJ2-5	AISEYSQETQY
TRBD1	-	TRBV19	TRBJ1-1	ASSTLDRGLNTEAF
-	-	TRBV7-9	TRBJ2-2	ASSLYGEDTGELF
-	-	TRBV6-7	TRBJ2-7	ASSYPVRSSYEQY
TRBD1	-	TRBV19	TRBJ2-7	ASSWTGQGAKEQY
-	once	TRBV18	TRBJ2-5	ASWGGAEETQY
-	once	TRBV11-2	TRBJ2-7	ASRDLRGGVNSYEQY
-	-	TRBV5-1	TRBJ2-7	ASSLEFGPSYEQY
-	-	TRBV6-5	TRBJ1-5	TSSAGTESNQPQH
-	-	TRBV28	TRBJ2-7	ASSQGVPYEQY
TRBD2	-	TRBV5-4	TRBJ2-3	ASSSGTSGTDTQY
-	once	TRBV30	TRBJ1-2	AWSVQVFYGYT
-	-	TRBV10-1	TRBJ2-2	ASSALGTGELF
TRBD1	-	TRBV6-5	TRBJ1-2	ASSYSKGADLYGYT
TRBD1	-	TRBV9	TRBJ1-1	ASSPSPGQGARYTEAF
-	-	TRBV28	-	ASRPLKHTGTNYEQY
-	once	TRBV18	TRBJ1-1	ASSPEGSEAF
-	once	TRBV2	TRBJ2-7	ASSELGGYGGEQY
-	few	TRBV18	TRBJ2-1	ASSLNPSGEQF
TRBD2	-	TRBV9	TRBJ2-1	ASSPRLAGGSLSSYNEQF
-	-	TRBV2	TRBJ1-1	ASRWRTEENTEAF
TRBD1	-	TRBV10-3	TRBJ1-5	AISESVGTGENQPQH
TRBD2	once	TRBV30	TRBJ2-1	AYLTSGAHNEQF
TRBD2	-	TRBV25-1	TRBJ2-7	ASSEQTSGSLAQY
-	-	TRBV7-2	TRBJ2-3	ASSLDSLSTDTQY
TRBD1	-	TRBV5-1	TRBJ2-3	ASSPTGDSTDTQY
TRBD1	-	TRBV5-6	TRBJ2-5	ASSVPGTGKQETQY
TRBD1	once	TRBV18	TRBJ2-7	ASSATGNYEQY
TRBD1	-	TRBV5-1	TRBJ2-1	ASSLGDRGNEQF
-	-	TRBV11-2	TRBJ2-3	ASSSVGGSTDTQY
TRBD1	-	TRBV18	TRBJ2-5	ASSPRTGHQETQY
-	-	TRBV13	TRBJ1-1	ASSLERGRTEAF
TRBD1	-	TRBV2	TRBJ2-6	ASSEQGQGSSGANVLT
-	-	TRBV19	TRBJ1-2	ASSLQGSGYT